This T cell receptor (beta chain) derives from a study of T cells after yellow fever vaccination. Regarding this clonotype: Its antigen is unknown.

The study, taken as a whole, reports: Repertoires sorted by FACS could include abundant clonotypes that are contaminants from the bulk population. The study re-detected most primary-vaccination clones after the booster (roughly 96% CD4, around 89% CD8). Although the secondary response was weaker, it peaked faster, at day 5 versus 15.

V was pared by 2 bases and J by 6 bases, with 7 bases of the junction left unmatched. The CDR3 is 16 amino acids. CDR1 and CDR2 (germline): SNHLY, FYNNEI. Universal primer sites and UMIs were introduced during 5'RACE template-switching synthesis of TCR cDNA. Using its own MiXCR run on the 5' RACE reads, TCRdb lists one record per CDR3 protein. Of about 74,000 distinct CDR3 sequences in the sample, more than 5.5% are singletons; the top ten hold around 35%. V usage is TRBV2 and J usage is TRBJ2-2; 9 positions match TRBD2. This sequence originates from a man between 18 and 29 years old who received the YFV17D yellow fever vaccine. Sequenced material: CD8+ T cells sorted from PBMCs, taken roughly 5 days after the first yellow fever vaccination. CDR3 protein: CASSESLAGRAGELFF. The CDR3 DNA is TGTGCCAGCAGTGAATCCCTAGCGGGGAGGGCCGGGGAGCTGTTTTTT.